The sequence of this T cell receptor (beta chain) was determined in a study of blood T cell repertoires in COVID-19. In the authors' workflow: For nucleated cells, counts were estimated from reference gene primer amplification. Sequencing was performed with immunoSEQ multiplex PCR; in TCRdb, only in-frame clones are kept and a portion is missing. V and J calls and clone size are given by that table; D and trimming were obtained from the DNA. The sample records approximately 190,000 clones, around 83% being singletons. Trimming cost V 0 bases and J 0 bases, with 15 bases left between them. The V gene's germline CDR1 is ENHRY and CDR2 SYGVKD. The CDR3 consists of 18 residues. All enrollees were about 18 to 90 years old and from fewer than 30 US areas. Clinical history as reported by participants underpinned cohort assignment.

V and J are TRBV10-3 and TRBJ2-4; D gene uncertain. The receptor was isolated from a middle-aged woman in a cohort exposed to, infected with or recovered from COVID-19 (not recorded which). Sequenced input: PBMCs or T cells enriched from blood (not recorded which). The CDR3 sequence: CAISESGGATAAKNIQYF. CDR3 sequence (DNA): TGTGCCATCAGTGAGTCTGGCGGCGCGACGGCAGCCAAAAACATTCAGTACTTC.